A selection of T cell receptor beta chains follows, all from one sample in a study of cytomegalovirus exposure and HLA in healthy donors. Assay used: immunoSEQ multiplex PCR; TCRdb lists only in-frame clones, some missing. The data hold about 120,000 clones, with over 15% observed a single time. The specimen was PBMCs. Receptor source: a woman aged 18-29 years in good health and CMV-seronegative. Each CDR3 is given with its conserved first and last residue. A D gene is named only where the DNA matches it firmly. Size tells how often a clone was seen (once, few, many) or the class of an expanded clone, and some rows leave it out.

DNA: TGTGCCAGCGTGCCCCGGACAGGGAAAACTGAAGCTTTCTTT
CDR3: CASVPRTGKTEAFF
size: NA
V: TRBV25-1
J: TRBJ1-1
D: TRBD1

DNA: TGTGCCAGCACTCGGGGACTAGCGGGACTAGAGACCCAGTACTTC
CDR3: CASTRGLAGLETQYF
size: NA
V: TRBV2
J: TRBJ2-5
D: TRBD2

DNA: TGTGCCAGTATTTCCCCCGGGACAGGGGGAGGAGATACGCAGTATTTT
CDR3: CASISPGTGGGDTQYF
size: NA
V: TRBV19
J: TRBJ2-3
D: TRBD1

DNA: TGCAGCGTTCTCAGTAACTATGGCTACACCTTC
CDR3: CSVLSNYGYTF
size: few
V: TRBV29-1
J: TRBJ1-2
D: NA

DNA: TGCAGCGTTGCTTTAGGGGGCCTCCAAGAGACCCAGTACTTC
CDR3: CSVALGGLQETQYF
size: NA
V: TRBV29-1
J: TRBJ2-5
D: TRBD1

DNA: TGTGCCAGCAGTGAAGTAGCGGGGAGCCAAGAGACCCAGTACTTC
CDR3: CASSEVAGSQETQYF
size: NA
V: TRBV6-1
J: TRBJ2-5
D: TRBD2

DNA: TGTGCCAGCAGCCTTCACCTCGGGACAGCCCCCTACAATGAGCAGTTCTTC
CDR3: CASSLHLGTAPYNEQFF
size: few
V: TRBV11-1
J: TRBJ2-1
D: TRBD1

DNA: TGTGCCATCAGTGGGGACAGCAACTATGGCTACACCTTC
CDR3: CAISGDSNYGYTF
size: NA
V: TRBV10-3
J: TRBJ1-2
D: TRBD1

DNA: TGTGCCAGCAGCGCTATCCGGGACAGGGAAGGCTACACCTTC
CDR3: CASSAIRDREGYTF
size: few
V: TRBV7-2
J: TRBJ1-2
D: TRBD1

DNA: TGTGCCAGCAGCGCGGGGGGGCCTTGGGTAACTGAAGCTTTCTTT
CDR3: CASSAGGPWVTEAFF
size: NA
V: TRBV9
J: TRBJ1-1
D: NA

DNA: TGTGCCAGCAGTCGTGGGGGGGGCTGGTACGAGCAGTACTTC
CDR3: CASSRGGGWYEQYF
size: NA
V: TRBV28
J: TRBJ2-7
D: NA

DNA: TGCGCCAGCAGCTCGCCAACTAGGGCGGGGGGGGGAGATACGCAGTATTTT
CDR3: CASSSPTRAGGGDTQYF
size: few
V: TRBV5-1
J: TRBJ2-3
D: TRBD2

DNA: TGTGCCATCAGGTCTCCTAAGGGGGAGCAGTACTTC
CDR3: CAIRSPKGEQYF
size: few
V: TRBV10-3
J: TRBJ2-7
D: NA

DNA: TGTGCCAGCAGCCAGGGCGGTGGCCGAAGGAACACTGAAGCTTTCTTT
CDR3: CASSQGGGRRNTEAFF
size: NA
V: TRBV7-9
J: TRBJ1-1
D: NA

DNA: TGTGCCAGCAGTTGGGGGCGCGGTAGGGATGGCTACACCTTC
CDR3: CASSWGRGRDGYTF
size: few
V: TRBV27
J: TRBJ1-2
D: NA

DNA: TGTGCCAGCAAAACCGACACTCCCGGAGGGGAGCAGTACTTC
CDR3: CASKTDTPGGEQYF
size: few
V: TRBV6-5
J: TRBJ2-7
D: NA

DNA: TGTGCCAGCACCCAGGGATCCGGGGAGCTGTTTTTT
CDR3: CASTQGSGELFF
size: few
V: TRBV25-1
J: TRBJ2-2
D: NA

DNA: TGTGCCAGCAGCTTAGGACAGGCGAACACTGAAGCTTTCTTT
CDR3: CASSLGQANTEAFF
size: few
V: TRBV5-8
J: TRBJ1-1
D: TRBD1

DNA: TGTGCCACGAGGGACATCTTAGTTCCTGGGGCCAACGTCCTGACTTTC
CDR3: CATRDILVPGANVLTF
size: few
V: TRBV27
J: TRBJ2-6
D: NA

DNA: TGTGCCAGCAGCTCCCCTAGCGGGGGGCGCGACAATGAGCAGTTCTTC
CDR3: CASSSPSGGRDNEQFF
size: NA
V: TRBV4-2
J: TRBJ2-1
D: TRBD2

DNA: TGTGCCAGCTCCTCAGAGGGTCCGTCCTACGAGCAGTACTTC
CDR3: CASSSEGPSYEQYF
size: many
V: TRBV6-1
J: TRBJ2-7
D: NA

DNA: TGTGCCAGCAGAGGGGGGGGACAGGGAAATGGCTACACCTTC
CDR3: CASRGGGQGNGYTF
size: NA
V: TRBV6-6
J: TRBJ1-2
D: TRBD1

DNA: TGTGCCAGCAGCGGGCGGGGGGGCCGTTTTTACAATGAGCAGTTCTTC
CDR3: CASSGRGGRFYNEQFF
size: NA
V: TRBV7-2
J: TRBJ2-1
D: TRBD2

DNA: TGTGCCAGCAGCAACCGGGACAGCTACAATGAGCAGTTCTTC
CDR3: CASSNRDSYNEQFF
size: few
V: TRBV7-8
J: TRBJ2-1
D: TRBD1

DNA: TGCGCCAGCAGCCAAGCGAACAGCGGGGGGGCGGCAGATACGCAGTATTTT
CDR3: CASSQANSGGAADTQYF
size: NA
V: TRBV4-3
J: TRBJ2-3
D: TRBD2

DNA: TGTGCCAGCAGATGGACAGGGATTAGCAATCAGCCCCAGCATTTT
CDR3: CASRWTGISNQPQHF
size: NA
V: TRBV27
J: TRBJ1-5
D: TRBD1

DNA: TGCGCCAGCAGCCAAGACGCAGGCAATAATGAAAAACTGTTTTTT
CDR3: CASSQDAGNNEKLFF
size: NA
V: TRBV4-1
J: TRBJ1-4
D: NA

DNA: TGTGCCAGCAGCAGGGACAGGGTCGACAATGAGCAGTTCTTC
CDR3: CASSRDRVDNEQFF
size: NA
V: TRBV6-6
J: TRBJ2-1
D: TRBD1

DNA: TGTGCCAGCAGCCGTCGACTAGCGGGGCTACAAGAGACCCAGTACTTC
CDR3: CASSRRLAGLQETQYF
size: NA
V: TRBV7-8
J: TRBJ2-5
D: TRBD2

DNA: TGTGCCAGCAGCCCCTCGACAGCTAACTATGGCTACACCTTC
CDR3: CASSPSTANYGYTF
size: NA
V: TRBV5-4
J: TRBJ1-2
D: NA

DNA: TGTGCCAGTAGTGCTCGAGGACTAGCGGGAATGAATGAGCAGTTCTTC
CDR3: CASSARGLAGMNEQFF
size: NA
V: TRBV19
J: TRBJ2-1
D: TRBD2

DNA: TGTGCCAGCAGTTACTCGAAGTCAGGTTCACCCCTCCACTTT
CDR3: CASSYSKSGSPLHF
size: NA
V: TRBV6-5
J: TRBJ1-6
D: NA

DNA: TGTGCCAGCAGCCCACATAACTACGAGCAGTACTTC
CDR3: CASSPHNYEQYF
size: NA
V: TRBV7-2
J: TRBJ2-7
D: NA

DNA: TGTGCCAGCAGTCCCGGCAGGGGGCCCTACGAGCAGTACTTC
CDR3: CASSPGRGPYEQYF
size: NA
V: TRBV11-3
J: TRBJ2-7
D: TRBD1

DNA: TGTGCCAGCAGTAATTCTAGCGGGGGGCCAGATACGCAGTATTTT
CDR3: CASSNSSGGPDTQYF
size: few
V: TRBV6-4
J: TRBJ2-3
D: TRBD2

DNA: TGTGCCAGCAGTGAAGCCCCCTTGGGGACTAGGGACTACGAGCAGTACTTC
CDR3: CASSEAPLGTRDYEQYF
size: few
V: TRBV2
J: TRBJ2-7
D: TRBD2

DNA: TGCGCCAGCAGCCAAGGGGGGCTCGAGTTGGAGACCCAGTACTTC
CDR3: CASSQGGLELETQYF
size: few
V: TRBV4-1
J: TRBJ2-5
D: NA

DNA: TGTGCCAGCAGCTTGGGAGCAGGGGGCGTGGGCACTGAAGCTTTCTTT
CDR3: CASSLGAGGVGTEAFF
size: few
V: TRBV5-4
J: TRBJ1-1
D: TRBD1

DNA: TGTGCCAGCAGCTTGGTTGGACTGGAGAACTATGGCTACACCTTC
CDR3: CASSLVGLENYGYTF
size: NA
V: TRBV5-6
J: TRBJ1-2
D: NA

DNA: TGTGCCATCGGATCCGGGACTAGCGCGAGAGGGGGAGAGACCCAGTACTTC
CDR3: CAIGSGTSARGGETQYF
size: NA
V: TRBV10-3
J: TRBJ2-5
D: TRBD2

DNA: TGCAGCGTTGAAAACAGGGGGCTTGCAGATACGCAGTATTTT
CDR3: CSVENRGLADTQYF
size: few
V: TRBV29-1
J: TRBJ2-3
D: TRBD1

DNA: TGTGCCAGCAGCTTAGTAGGGGGAGCCAAAAACATTCAGTACTTC
CDR3: CASSLVGGAKNIQYF
size: NA
V: TRBV7-2
J: TRBJ2-4
D: NA